This TCR beta chain was sequenced during a study of T cells in women clearing cervical HPV infection (dated by TCRdb to about 2018). Regarding the study in general: The cases were some 25 women with histologically confirmed HPV16-related CIN3 or worse, and 2 of these cases were invasive cancers. Controls were 25 women whose single incident HPV16 infection cleared within 12 months without precancer or cancer developing. This exploratory proof-of-principle case-control study, nested within the Guanacaste HPV Natural History Study in Costa Rica, compared TCR repertoires among women with different cervical HPV16 outcomes. Cases and controls were matched on age within five years and on year of sample collection. Since HLA typing was available for only a few women, HLA type could not be ruled out as a confounder. Cases had a median age of almost 35 years compared with roughly 37 for controls, and baseline characteristics showed no significant differences between the groups. Five blinded duplicates per group were added as quality controls, so that 60 or so samples were obtained: roughly 50 participants and roughly ten replicates. For cases, the median interval between lesion detection and blood sampling was roughly 140 days, with an interquartile range of about 85 to 220 days. Blood from cases was drawn at the visit where the lesion was first identified, while blood from controls was drawn once the infection was no longer detected. In the parent cohort, about 10,000 women aged 18 or older were enrolled in Guanacaste, Costa Rica, during about 1992 to 1994 and were followed for seven years. Here is what the overall study found, with its caveats: Across sequencing depths, CIN3+ cases showed significantly higher TCR repertoire richness than controls, but evenness did not differ between the groups. The cross-sectional design could not show whether associations preceded infection or resulted from it; effector/memory subsets and HPV-specific T cells were not isolated. Because the number of T cells per sample was unknown, the richness differences could reflect varying T-cell content rather than repertoire biology. Cases had lower TRBV6-7 relative abundance than controls (0.11% versus 0.16%; Bonferroni P = 0.0008). By combining richness with V gene abundances, random forest classifiers separated cases from controls with an estimated AUC of just over 0.8.

Every participant had a single incident cervical HPV16 infection, and women with prevalent HPV16 infections were excluded. Cervical HPV DNA was detected with MY09/MY11 PCR, and genotyping was done by dot-blot hybridization. Fifteen mL of heparinized blood were centrifuged, and the buffy coat was split into aliquots, frozen at -30 degrees C, and then kept at -80 degrees C. QIAGEN kits were used to extract genomic DNA from buffy coat specimens. The cysteine opens and the phenylalanine closes a CDR3 of 14 amino acids. Only the CDR3 bases that were read are kept: 33 of them, in frame from base 1. CDR1 and CDR2 were assigned from the germline V gene (reference sequence) as GTSNPN and SVGIG. V is clipped by 0 bases and J by 8 bases, and the sequence between their germline boundaries is 13 bases long. TCR beta CDR3 regions were amplified by multiplex PCR from an average of around 1,200 ng genomic DNA per sample using the immunoSEQ assay. The assay corrected primer bias using a complete synthetic TCR repertoire to establish an amplification baseline. The amplicons were sequenced on the Illumina platform. Per the original workflow: Sequences were error-corrected by clustering with frequency ratios and a modified nearest-neighbor algorithm, then analyzed in the immunoSEQ Analyzer with IMGT gene definitions. At each rarefaction depth, TCR richness and evenness were averaged across 20 rarefaction repeats, and samples with fewer sequences than that depth were excluded. Wilcoxon rank sum tests with FDR correction were used to compare V, D and J gene relative abundances between the groups. In the blinded duplicates, the intraclass correlation was nearly 96% for TCR richness and averaged 76.4% across approximately 60 gene segments. TCRdb provides this immuneACCESS table in a form limited to in-frame rearrangements. Some clones are lacking; in checked studies, under half of them reflect an unresolved V gene, and why the rest are absent is not known. V, J and clone size reflect that table, while D and trimming were determined from the DNA. Per the sample table, the count is tens of thousands of clones. 7.5% to 10% of the sample goes to the ten largest clones.

Remarks on this clone: The antigen this receptor binds is unknown. The CDR3 end falls 3 residues outside the read, so it is completed with the germline J gene.

The source of this sequence is a woman between 18 and 69 years old with a cervical HPV16 infection that either progressed to CIN3+ or cleared (not recorded which). The sample taken for sequencing was blood buffy coat. The receptor chain draws on TRBV30 and TRBJ2-2, with the D gene too uncertain to name. The part of the CDR3 DNA that was read is TGTGCCTGGAGTGTCTTGACTCTGGGTGGGGAG. Its amino acids are CAWSVLTLGGE. The complete CDR3 protein is CAWSVLTLGGELFF.